Following are 25 T cell receptor beta chains from one sample sequenced in a study of blood T cells in healthy people across ages. A second about 6 to 12 cycle PCR used barcoded and J-beta primers. From the 5' RACE reads, TCRdb called clonotypes with MiXCR, one entry per CDR3 protein. Found here are around 800,000 distinct CDR3 sequences, around 25% of them singletons; the top ten hold around 3%. A further study also used this sample, focusing on T cells of mothers and their children.

The sequencing sample was made of blood. All receptors come from a boy aged 5 to 17 in good health.

This clonotype was detected only a few times. The rearrangement uses TRBV28 and TRBJ1-2; tentative D call: TRBD1 (6 bases). Germline V gives CDR1 MDHEN, CDR2 SYDVKM. The CDR3 consists of 12 residues. V lost 8 bases, J lost 3 bases, and 10 bases lay in between. CDR3 in DNA: TGTGCCAGCGGGGGCGGGCACTATGGCTACACCTTC. Encoded protein: CASGGGHYGYTF.

This clonotype showed up just a few times. A much larger clone sits a single nucleotide away, making a read error possible. The J gene is TRBJ2-1, the V gene TRBV7-2; D is ambiguous. Germline-derived CDR1 and CDR2 are SGHTA and FQGNSA. The CDR3 length is 14 residues. Trimming pared 4 bases from V and 9 bases from J, leaving 16 bases between. The CDR3 region has the DNA TGTGCCAGCAGCTCATCTAGACCCGCTGGTGAGCAGTTCTTC. This codes for CASSSSRPAGEQFF.

This clonotype has a handful of counts. The V and J genes are TRBV20-1 and TRBJ2-5; no definite D call. The CDR3 spans 11 residues. Germline-derived CDR1 and CDR2 are DFQATT and SNEGSKA (reference sequence). V was clipped by 5 bases and J by 5 bases, with 9 bases between them. The CDR3 DNA reads TGCAGTGCTCGCCAGTCGGAGACCCAGTACTTC. Protein product: CSARQSETQYF.

This clonotype appeared many times. The chain employs TRBV11-2 and TRBJ2-3; tentatively, D is TRBD1 or TRBD2 (5 bases each). The CDR3 extends over 13 amino acids. Germline values: CDR1 SGHAT, CDR2 FQNNGV. V lost 2 bases to trimming and J lost 4 bases, with 7 bases between them. CDR3 in DNA: TGTGCCAGCAGCTTATTGGGGGCAGATACGCAGTATTTT. It is translated as CASSLLGADTQYF.

The table lists this clonotype with a few counts. The J gene is TRBJ1-2, the V gene TRBV12-3 or TRBV12-4; 7 bases fit TRBD1. This CDR3 spans 14 amino acids. V dropped 6 bases and J dropped 2; count of bases not matched to a gene: 6. CDR3 protein: CASRSIGGNYGYTF. The DNA for the CDR3 is TGTGCCAGCAGATCGATAGGGGGCAACTATGGCTACACCTTC.

The sample holds a few counts of this clonotype. V gene TRBV30 combines with J gene TRBJ1-3, with D uncertain. This CDR3 is 16 amino acids long. The germline CDR1 and CDR2 sequences are GTSNPN and SVGIG (reference sequence). V dropped 0 bases and J dropped 1 base, with 13 bases sitting between them. In DNA, the CDR3 is TGTGCCTGGAGTGTCCTTCACGCTCTGTCTGGAAACACCATATATTTT. Translated, it gives CAWSVLHALSGNTIYF.

The chain links TRBV7-2 to TRBJ2-2; D may be TRBD2 (5 bases). Trimming left V 6 bases short and J 7 bases short, with 15 bases between. Per germline, CDR1 SGHTA and CDR2 FQGNSA. This CDR3 has 14 residues. This CDR3 reads CASRGSSLSGELFF. Here the CDR3 DNA reads TGTGCCAGCAGGGGGTCTAGCTTGAGCGGGGAGCTGTTTTTT.

Of note for this clonotype: The CDR3 carries no conserved terminal phenylalanine or tryptophan, so it likely arises from a read error. J is TRBJ1-5 and V is TRBV5-1; D perhaps matches TRBD1 (6 bases). Trimming took 3 bases from V and 4 from J, leaving 11 bases between them. CDR3 size: 14 residues. Germline V gene data show CDR1 as SGHRS and CDR2 as YFSETQ. The CDR3 loop is CASSSGQRNQPQHL. CDR3 in DNA: TGCGCCAGCAGCTCCGGACAGAGAAATCAGCCCCAGCATCTT.

The V and J genes are TRBV28 and TRBJ2-5; 12 nucleotides line up with TRBD2. V lost 6 bases, J lost 4 bases, and 6 bases stayed unmatched. Germline CDR1 is MDHEN and CDR2 is SYDVKM. This CDR3 spans 15 amino acids. This CDR3 reads CASRATSGGLETQYF. CDR3 coding DNA: TGTGCCAGCAGGGCAACTAGCGGGGGGCTAGAGACCCAGTACTTC.

This clonotype was detected only a few times. The chain couples TRBV5-1 to TRBJ2-5; TRBD2 aligns across 7 bases. The DNA end favors TRBJ2-1, so the J call may be wrong. CDR1 and CDR2 (germline): SGHRS, YFSETQ. This CDR3 has 15 amino acids. This CDR3 reads CASSLSGVLWGEQFF. The DNA for the CDR3 is TGCGCCAGCAGCTTAAGCGGGGTCCTTTGGGGTGAGCAGTTCTTC.

The chain joins TRBV24-1 to TRBJ2-1; TRBD1 agrees at 7 bases. The J call could be wrong; TRBJ2-5 is a better fit for the DNA end. The CDR3 is 13 amino acids. In germline, CDR1 is KGHDR, CDR2 SFDVKD. The CDR3 loop is CATSDYRGETQYF. CDR3 sequence (DNA): TGTGCCACCAGTGACTACAGGGGAGAGACCCAGTACTTC.

This clonotype was detected a few times. V usage is TRBV6-1 and J usage is TRBJ2-7; the D gene could be TRBD1 or TRBD2 (7 bases each). The length of the CDR3 is 15 residues. CDR1 is MNHNS, CDR2 SASEGT, per germline. V lost 7 bases to trimming and J lost 1 base, with 17 bases between them. CDR3 region: CASTHGQGGSYEQYF. In DNA form, the CDR3 reads TGTGCCAGCACCCACGGGCAGGGGGGGTCCTACGAGCAGTACTTC.

This sequence joins TRBV6-1 and TRBJ1-4; D perhaps matches TRBD1 (5 bases). This CDR3 has 23 amino acids. Germline V lookup: CDR1 MNHNS, CDR2 SASEGT. Trimming removed 4 bases from V and 2 bases from J, with 35 bases in between. The CDR3 DNA reads as TGTGCCAGCAGTGGGAGGGACGGCCATGAACAAATCTGGGCGGAGGCTACTAATGAAAAACTGTTTTTT. It translates to CASSGRDGHEQIWAEATNEKLFF.

There are a few counts of this clonotype. This chain joins TRBV4-1 and TRBJ2-5; D might be TRBD1 (5 bases). Gene TRBJ2-1 matches the end of the DNA better, so the J call may be wrong. The CDR3 sequence is 16 residues long. Germline V CDR1 and CDR2: MGHRA, YSYEKL. The CDR3 sequence is CASSQGPGKIRNEQFF. CDR3 sequence (DNA): TGCGCCAGCAGCCAAGGGCCAGGGAAAATTCGCAATGAGCAGTTCTTC.

This chain joins TRBV30 and TRBJ1-1; D may be TRBD1 (5 bases). Looked up from germline, CDR1 is GTSNPN and CDR2 is SVGIG (reference sequence). This CDR3 region has 14 residues. V shed 2 bases and J shed 5 bases, with 15 bases lying between them. This chain's CDR3 is CAWSIRQGWTEAFF. DNA for the CDR3: TGTGCCTGGAGTATCCGGCAGGGATGGACTGAAGCTTTCTTT.

Here the CDR3 DNA reads TGTGCCAGCAGCACAACCCCTGGTCAGGGGAAGAATGAGCAGTTCTTC. Protein product: CASSTTPGQGKNEQFF. The chain joins TRBV3-1 to TRBJ2-1; possibly TRBD1 for D (6 bases). This CDR3 contains 16 residues. V lost 5 bases and J 7 bases, leaving 21 bases between the germline ends. The germline V gene has CDR1 LGHDT and CDR2 YNNKEL (reference sequence).

This rearrangement joins TRBV19 to TRBJ2-5; either TRBD1 or TRBD2 may fit D (6 bases each). The V end was cut by 3 bases, the J end by 6 bases, with 17 bases between. Germline loops: CDR1 LNHDA, CDR2 SQIVND (reference sequence). The CDR3 covers 15 residues. CDR3 sequence: CASSIPGAGQKTQYF. CDR3 DNA: TGTGCCAGTAGTATCCCGGGGGCGGGCCAGAAGACCCAGTACTTC. The full variable domain, its missing parts supplied by reference TRBV19 and TRBJ2-5, is DGGITQSPKYLFRKEGQNVTLSCEQNLNHDAMYWYRQDPGQGLRLIYYSQIVNDFQKGDIAEGYSVSREKKESFPLTVTSAQKNPTAFYLCASSIPGAGQKTQYFGPGTRLLVL.

This clonotype has more than one count but fewer than ten. The rearrangement links TRBV28 to TRBJ1-2; 7 bases align to TRBD1. The CDR3 loop spans 15 amino acids. After removal of 6 bases from V and 4 bases from J, the junction contained 11 bases not matched to a gene. Germline loops: CDR1 MDHEN, CDR2 SYDVKM. CDR3 bases: TGTGCCAGCAGACGAAATAGGGGACAGCTCTATGGCTACACCTTC. It codes for CASRRNRGQLYGYTF.

This rearrangement joins TRBV30 to TRBJ1-5; no clear D. The germline gives CDR1 GTSNPN, CDR2 SVGIG (reference sequence). The CDR3 runs 16 residues. V was clipped by 1 base and J by 3 bases, with 16 bases between them. CDR3 region: CAWSAQQLPINQPQHF. The CDR3 DNA sequence: TGTGCCTGGAGTGCGCAACAACTACCGATCAATCAGCCCCAGCATTTT.

A single count supports this clonotype. The chain employs TRBV5-5 and TRBJ1-1; D call uncertain. V was pared by 3 bases and J by 6 bases, with 15 bases between. The CDR3 spans 14 residues. CDR1 SGHKS and CDR2 YYEKEE come from the germline V gene (reference sequence). The chain's CDR3 is CASSSELGYAEAFF. The CDR3 nucleotides are TGTGCCAGCAGCTCGGAGTTGGGGTACGCTGAAGCTTTCTTT.

The rearrangement uses TRBV24-1 and TRBJ2-1; D call uncertain. CDR3 length equals 16 residues. Germline assignment: CDR1 KGHDR and CDR2 SFDVKD. Deletions cut 2 bases from V and 0 bases from J, with 10 bases between. The CDR3 reads CATSDYDGSSYNEQFF. The CDR3 nucleotides read TGTGCCACCAGTGATTATGACGGAAGCTCCTACAATGAGCAGTTCTTC.

This clonotype was counted between two and nine times. The chain joins TRBV7-9 to TRBJ2-5; D is uncertain. V was cut by 1 base and J by 7 bases, with 4 bases left in between. This CDR3 is built from 11 residues. Germline V gene data show CDR1 as SEHNR and CDR2 as FQNEAQ (reference sequence). The CDR3 reads CASSLGTTQYF. Written as DNA, the CDR3 is TGTGCCAGCAGCTTAGGAACGACCCAGTACTTC.

The rearrangement uses TRBV2 and TRBJ2-5, with a tentative D call TRBD2 (6 bases). V lost 6 bases and J 4 bases, leaving 15 bases between the germline ends. Germline V lookup: CDR1 SNHLY, CDR2 FYNNEI. The CDR3 totals 14 residues. In DNA form, the CDR3 reads TGTGCCAGCAGGACGGGACTCCGCCCAGAGACCCAGTACTTC. Translation: CASRTGLRPETQYF. The whole variable domain, filled in from reference TRBV2 and TRBJ2-5, reads EPEVTQTPSHQVTQMGQEVILRCVPISNHLYFYWYRQILGQKVEFLVSFYNNEISEKSEIFDDQFSVERPDGSNFTLKIRSTKLEDSAMYFCASRTGLRPETQYFGPGTRLLVL.

In its sample, this clonotype was seen a few times. The chain employs TRBV18 and TRBJ2-5, with D possibly being TRBD1 (6 bases). CDR1 is KGHSH and CDR2 is LQKENI in the germline V gene. Trimming pared 1 base from V and 0 bases from J, leaving 9 bases between. This CDR3 contains 15 residues. The CDR3, as DNA: TGTGCCAGCTCACCACGACAGGCACACCAAGAGACCCAGTACTTC. Its translation is CASSPRQAHQETQYF.

The V gene is TRBV20-1, the J gene TRBJ2-5; 10 bases match TRBD2. The CDR3 is 14 amino acids. V shed 5 bases, J shed 5 bases, and the junction held 8 bases outside the gene matches. Looked up from germline, CDR1 is DFQATT and CDR2 is SNEGSKA (reference sequence). CDR3 coding DNA: TGCAGTGCTCCAGAAGCGGGGGGGATGGAGACCCAGTACTTC. Its translation is CSAPEAGGMETQYF.